Below, one TCR beta chain is given with its context. A much larger clone sits a single nucleotide away, making a read error possible. This entry is derived from a study of blood T cells in healthy people across ages. Study background: Template switching recovered approximately one barcoded beta molecule for every two T cells.

A second PCR, run for about 7 to 11 cycles, used a sample-barcoded 5' primer plus a J-beta primer mix. A single record per CDR3 protein comes from TCRdb applying MiXCR to the 5' RACE reads. The sample carries hundreds of thousands of distinct CDR3 sequences, about 30% recorded once. The CDR3 consists of 14 residues. CDR1 is MNHNS, CDR2 SASEGT, per germline. The V gene lost 7 bases and the J gene lost 11 bases, with 23 bases spanning the gap. The TCR originated in a woman aged 80 or over in good health. Material: blood. This chain links TRBV6-1 with TRBJ2-5, with D perhaps assigned TRBD1 or TRBD2 (5 bases each). In DNA, the CDR3 is TGTGCCAGCAAGCCTAATTGGGGGATCTTGGAGCAGTACTTC. Amino acid sequence: CASKPNWGILEQYF.